The source of this T cell receptor beta chain is a study of cytomegalovirus exposure and HLA in healthy donors. V lost 4 bases to trimming and J lost 5 bases, with 14 bases between them. The CDR3 has 14 amino acids. CDR1 is MGHRA and CDR2 is YSYEKL in the germline V gene. PCR amplification relied on 60 Vbeta primers (plus 13 Jbeta primers). The protocol was immunoSEQ multiplex PCR, while the TCRdb copy is restricted to in-frame clones and leaves out a portion. In all, the sample yields 150,000 or so clones. Notes on this clone: The antigen remains unidentified.

Study-wide points: Researchers catalogued some 160 TCR beta chains as cytomegalovirus-associated. TCR beta sequences reportedly predicted most subjects' HLA-A and HLA-B alleles accurately. With further analysis later on, most CMV-associated TCR beta chains appeared HLA-restricted.

The source of this sequence is a woman aged 45-60 years in good health and CMV-seronegative. The rearrangement uses TRBV4-1 and TRBJ2-5; D unresolved. The sequenced sample was PBMCs. The DNA for the CDR3 is TGCGCCAGCAGCCCCCTAATCCTCGTGGAGACCCAGTACTTC. It yields the protein CASSPLILVETQYF.